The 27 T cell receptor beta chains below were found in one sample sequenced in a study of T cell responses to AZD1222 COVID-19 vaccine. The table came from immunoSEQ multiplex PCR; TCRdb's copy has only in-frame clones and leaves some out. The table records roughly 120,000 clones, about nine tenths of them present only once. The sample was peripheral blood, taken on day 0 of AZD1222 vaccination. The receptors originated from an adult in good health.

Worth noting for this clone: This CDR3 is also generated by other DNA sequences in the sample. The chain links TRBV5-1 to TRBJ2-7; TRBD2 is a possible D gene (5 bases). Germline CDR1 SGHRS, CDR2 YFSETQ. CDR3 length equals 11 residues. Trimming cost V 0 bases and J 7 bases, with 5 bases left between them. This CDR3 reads CASSLGGEQYF. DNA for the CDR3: TGCGCCAGCAGCTTGGGCGGGGAGCAGTACTTC.

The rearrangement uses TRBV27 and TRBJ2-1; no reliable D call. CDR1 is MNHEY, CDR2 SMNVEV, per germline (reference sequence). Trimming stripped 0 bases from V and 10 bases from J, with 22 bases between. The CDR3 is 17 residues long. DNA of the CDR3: TGTGCCAGCAGTTTATCTAGGAGTTCGGGCTCCCACTTGGAGCAGTTCTTC. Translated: CASSLSRSSGSHLEQFF.

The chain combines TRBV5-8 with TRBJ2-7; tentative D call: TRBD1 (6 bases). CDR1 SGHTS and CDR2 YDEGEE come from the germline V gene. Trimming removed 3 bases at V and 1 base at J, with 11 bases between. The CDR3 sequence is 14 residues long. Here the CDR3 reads CASSYRDKSYEQYF. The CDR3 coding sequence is TGTGCCAGCAGCTACCGGGACAAGTCCTACGAGCAGTACTTC.

CDR3 residues: CASRSGGWDTGELFF. The CDR3 DNA reads TGTGCCAGCCGCTCCGGTGGGTGGGACACCGGGGAGCTGTTTTTT. The chain couples TRBV7-7 to TRBJ2-2; D unclear. The V end lost 8 bases, the J end lost 3 bases, and 16 bases lay between the germline ends. Germline-derived CDR1 and CDR2 are SSHAT and FNYEAQ (reference sequence). The CDR3 is made up of 15 amino acids.

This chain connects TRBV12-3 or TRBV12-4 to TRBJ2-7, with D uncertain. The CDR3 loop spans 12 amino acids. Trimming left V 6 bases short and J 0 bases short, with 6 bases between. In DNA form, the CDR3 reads TGTGCCAGCAGCCCGAGCTCCTACGAGCAGTACTTC. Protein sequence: CASSPSSYEQYF.

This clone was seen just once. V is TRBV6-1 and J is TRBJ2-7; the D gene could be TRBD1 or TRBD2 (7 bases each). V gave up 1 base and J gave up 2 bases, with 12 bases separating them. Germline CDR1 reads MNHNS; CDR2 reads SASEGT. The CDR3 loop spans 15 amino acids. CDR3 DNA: TGTGCCAGCAGTGAAGAGCAGGGGGGGCCCTACGAGCAGTACTTC. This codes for CASSEEQGGPYEQYF.

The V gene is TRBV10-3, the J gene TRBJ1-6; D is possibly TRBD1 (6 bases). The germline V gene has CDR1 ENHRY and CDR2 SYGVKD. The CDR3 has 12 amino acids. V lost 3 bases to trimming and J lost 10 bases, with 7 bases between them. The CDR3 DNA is TGTGCCATCAGTGACAGGGGATCACCCCTCCACTTT. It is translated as CAISDRGSPLHF.

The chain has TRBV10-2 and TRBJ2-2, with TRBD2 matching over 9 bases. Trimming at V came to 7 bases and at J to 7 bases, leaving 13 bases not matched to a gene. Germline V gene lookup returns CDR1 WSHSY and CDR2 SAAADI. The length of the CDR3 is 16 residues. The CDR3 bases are TGCGCCAGCACCCCCTGGGGGCGGGGGGGCAACGGGGAGCTGTTTTTT. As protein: CASTPWGRGGNGELFF.

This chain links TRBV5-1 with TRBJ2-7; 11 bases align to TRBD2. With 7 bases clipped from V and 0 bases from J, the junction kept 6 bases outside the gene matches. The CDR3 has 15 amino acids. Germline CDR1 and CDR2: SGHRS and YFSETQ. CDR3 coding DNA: TGCGCCAGCCACTTAGCGGGAGGGGACTCCTACGAGCAGTACTTC. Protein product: CASHLAGGDSYEQYF. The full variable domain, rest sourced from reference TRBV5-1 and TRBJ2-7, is KAGVTQTPRYLIKTRGQQVTLSCSPISGHRSVSWYQQTPGQGLQFLFEYFSETQRNKGNFPGRFSGRQFSNSRSEMNVSTLELGDSALYLCASHLAGGDSYEQYFGPGTRLTVT.

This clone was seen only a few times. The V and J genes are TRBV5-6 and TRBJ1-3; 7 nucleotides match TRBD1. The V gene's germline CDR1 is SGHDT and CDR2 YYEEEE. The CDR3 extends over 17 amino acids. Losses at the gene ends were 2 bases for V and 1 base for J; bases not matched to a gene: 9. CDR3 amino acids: CASSLQGTLISGNTIYF. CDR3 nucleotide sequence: TGTGCCAGCAGCTTACAGGGGACCTTAATATCTGGAAACACCATATATTTT.

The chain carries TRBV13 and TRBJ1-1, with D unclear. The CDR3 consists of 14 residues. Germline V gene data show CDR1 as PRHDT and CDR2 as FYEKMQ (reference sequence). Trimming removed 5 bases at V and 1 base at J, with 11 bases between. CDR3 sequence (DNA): TGTGCCAGCAGCACCGACACCAAGAACACTGAAGCTTTCTTT. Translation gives CASSTDTKNTEAFF.

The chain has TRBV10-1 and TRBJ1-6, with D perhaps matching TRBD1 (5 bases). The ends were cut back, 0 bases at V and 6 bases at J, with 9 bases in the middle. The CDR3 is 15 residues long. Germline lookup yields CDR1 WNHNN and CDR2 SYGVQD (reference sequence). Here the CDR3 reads CASSESAGLNSPLHF. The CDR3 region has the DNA TGCGCCAGCAGTGAGTCGGCGGGACTTAATTCACCCCTCCACTTT.

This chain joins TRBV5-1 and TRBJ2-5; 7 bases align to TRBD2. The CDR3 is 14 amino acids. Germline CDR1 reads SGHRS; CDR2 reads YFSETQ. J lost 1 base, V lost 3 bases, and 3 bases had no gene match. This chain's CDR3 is CASSSSSGQETQYF. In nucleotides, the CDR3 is TGCGCCAGCAGCTCCTCTAGCGGCCAAGAGACCCAGTACTTC.

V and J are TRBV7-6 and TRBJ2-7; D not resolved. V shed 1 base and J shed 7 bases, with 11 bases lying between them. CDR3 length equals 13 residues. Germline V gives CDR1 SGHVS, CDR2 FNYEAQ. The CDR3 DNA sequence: TGTGCCAGCAGCTTAGAACCCTTAGAGGAGCAGTACTTC. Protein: CASSLEPLEEQYF.

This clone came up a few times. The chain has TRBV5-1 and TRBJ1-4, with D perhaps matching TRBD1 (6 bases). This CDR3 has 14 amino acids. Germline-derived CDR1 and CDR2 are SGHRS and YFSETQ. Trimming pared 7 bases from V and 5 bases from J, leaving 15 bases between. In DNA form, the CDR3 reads TGCGCCAGCGGACCCACAGGGCTAAATGAAAAACTGTTTTTT. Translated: CASGPTGLNEKLFF. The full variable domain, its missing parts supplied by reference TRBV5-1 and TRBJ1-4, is KAGVTQTPRYLIKTRGQQVTLSCSPISGHRSVSWYQQTPGQGLQFLFEYFSETQRNKGNFPGRFSGRQFSNSRSEMNVSTLELGDSALYLCASGPTGLNEKLFFGSGTQLSVL.

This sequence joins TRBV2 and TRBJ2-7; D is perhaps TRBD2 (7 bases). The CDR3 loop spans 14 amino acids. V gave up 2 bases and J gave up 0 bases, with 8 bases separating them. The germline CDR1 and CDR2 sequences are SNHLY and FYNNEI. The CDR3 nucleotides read TGTGCCAGCAGTGAAAGGGGGGGCTCCTACGAGCAGTACTTC. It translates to CASSERGGSYEQYF.

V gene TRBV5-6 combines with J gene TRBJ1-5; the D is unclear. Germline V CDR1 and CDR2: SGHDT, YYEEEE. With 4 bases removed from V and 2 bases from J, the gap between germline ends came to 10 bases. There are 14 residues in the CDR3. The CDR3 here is CASSLAAGNQPQHF. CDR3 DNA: TGTGCCAGCAGCCTGGCGGCCGGCAATCAGCCCCAGCATTTT.

The CDR3 bases are TGTGCCAGCAGTGAAAGGGGGGACAGGGGTTATAGCAATCAGCCCCAGCATTTT. Its protein product is CASSERGDRGYSNQPQHF. This chain connects TRBV6-1 to TRBJ1-5, with 10 bases matching TRBD1. Germline assignment: CDR1 MNHNS and CDR2 SASEGT. The trim removed 2 bases at V and 0 bases at J, leaving 7 bases unmatched. The CDR3 spans 18 residues.

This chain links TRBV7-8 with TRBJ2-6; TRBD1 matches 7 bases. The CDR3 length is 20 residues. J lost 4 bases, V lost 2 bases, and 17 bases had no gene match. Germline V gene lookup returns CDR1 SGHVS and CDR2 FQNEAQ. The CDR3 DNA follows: TGTGCCAGCAGCTTAAATGAGGCTAACAGGGGAACGGGAGGGGCCAACGTCCTGACTTTC. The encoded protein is CASSLNEANRGTGGANVLTF.

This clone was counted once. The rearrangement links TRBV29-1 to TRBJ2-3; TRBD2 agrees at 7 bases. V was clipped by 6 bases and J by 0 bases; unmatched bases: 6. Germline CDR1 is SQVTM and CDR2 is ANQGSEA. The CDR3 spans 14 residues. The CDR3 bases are TGCAGCGTCCCGGGACTACCGAGCACAGATACGCAGTATTTT. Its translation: CSVPGLPSTDTQYF.

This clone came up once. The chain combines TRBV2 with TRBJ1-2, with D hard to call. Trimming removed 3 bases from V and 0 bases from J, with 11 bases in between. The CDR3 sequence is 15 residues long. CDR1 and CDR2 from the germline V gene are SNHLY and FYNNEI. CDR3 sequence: CASSEGRKANYGYTF. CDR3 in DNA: TGTGCCAGCAGTGAGGGCAGGAAGGCTAACTATGGCTACACCTTC. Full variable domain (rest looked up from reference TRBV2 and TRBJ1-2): EPEVTQTPSHQVTQMGQEVILRCVPISNHLYFYWYRQILGQKVEFLVSFYNNEISEKSEIFDDQFSVERPDGSNFTLKIRSTKLEDSAMYFCASSEGRKANYGYTFGSGTRLTVV.

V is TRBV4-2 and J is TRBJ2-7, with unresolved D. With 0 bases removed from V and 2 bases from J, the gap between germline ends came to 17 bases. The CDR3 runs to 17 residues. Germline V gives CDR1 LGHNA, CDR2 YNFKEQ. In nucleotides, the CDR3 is TGTGCCAGCAGCCAAGATGCATCTGGACGGTTAACCTACGAGCAGTACTTC. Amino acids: CASSQDASGRLTYEQYF.

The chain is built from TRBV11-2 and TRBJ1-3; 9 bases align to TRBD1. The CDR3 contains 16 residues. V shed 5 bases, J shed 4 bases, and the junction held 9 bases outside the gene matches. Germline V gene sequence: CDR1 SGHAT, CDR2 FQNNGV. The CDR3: CASSRGQGTTGNTIYF. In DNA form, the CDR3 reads TGTGCCAGCAGCCGGGGACAGGGAACGACGGGAAACACCATATATTTT.

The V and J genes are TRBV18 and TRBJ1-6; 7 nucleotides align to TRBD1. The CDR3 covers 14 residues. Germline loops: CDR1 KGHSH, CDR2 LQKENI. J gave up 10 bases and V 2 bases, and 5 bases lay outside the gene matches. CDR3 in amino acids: CASSPGQGGSPLHF. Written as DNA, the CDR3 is TGTGCCAGCTCACCAGGGCAGGGGGGCTCACCCCTCCACTTT. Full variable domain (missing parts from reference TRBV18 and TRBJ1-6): NAGVMQNPRHLVRRRGQEARLRCSPMKGHSHVYWYRQLPEEGLKFMVYLQKENIIDESGMPKERFSAEFPKEGPSILRIQQVVRGDSAAYFCASSPGQGGSPLHFGNGTRLTVT.

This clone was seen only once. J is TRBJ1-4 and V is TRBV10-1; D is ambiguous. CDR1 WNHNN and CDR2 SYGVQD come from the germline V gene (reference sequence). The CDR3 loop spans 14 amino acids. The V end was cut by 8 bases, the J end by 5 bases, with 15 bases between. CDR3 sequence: CASPTAQKNEKLFF. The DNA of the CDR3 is TGCGCCAGCCCTACCGCACAGAAAAATGAAAAACTGTTTTTT.

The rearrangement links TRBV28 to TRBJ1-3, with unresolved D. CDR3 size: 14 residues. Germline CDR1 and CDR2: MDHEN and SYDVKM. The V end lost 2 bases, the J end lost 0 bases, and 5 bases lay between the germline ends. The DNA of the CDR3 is TGTGCCAGCAGTTTAGTCAGCTCTGGAAACACCATATATTTT. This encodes CASSLVSSGNTIYF.

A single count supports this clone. The CDR3 DNA reads TGTGCCAGAAGCTTGGCCAAACGGGGGGGAACCCAAGAGACCCAGTACTTC. This translates into CARSLAKRGGTQETQYF. V gene TRBV5-3 combines with J gene TRBJ2-5, with TRBD2 matching 8 bases. TRBV5-3 is reported as an ORF; its role is uncertain. The V segment lost 0 bases and the J segment 1 base; nucleotides outside the gene matches: 8. The CDR3 spans 17 residues.